This TCR beta chain was identified in a study of blood T cells in healthy people across ages. Through a sample-barcoded 5' primer and a J-beta primer mix, a second PCR was run for about 7 to 12 cycles. TCRdb passed the 5' RACE reads through MiXCR, listing each CDR3 protein once. Counted here are around 800,000 distinct CDR3 sequences, more than 35% occurring once; the ten biggest clones make up about a sixth. CDR3 size: 15 residues. V dropped 3 bases and J dropped 1; count of bases not matched to a gene: 5. CDR1 and CDR2 from the germline V gene are MGHRA and YSYEKL. The origin of this receptor is a man of 80 years or more in good health. Sequencing was carried out using blood. The chain joins TRBV4-1 to TRBJ2-7, with 8 positions matching TRBD1. CDR3 in amino acids: CASSQRTGRSYEQYF. Here the CDR3 DNA reads TGCGCCAGCAGCCAGAGGACAGGGAGGTCCTACGAGCAGTACTTC.